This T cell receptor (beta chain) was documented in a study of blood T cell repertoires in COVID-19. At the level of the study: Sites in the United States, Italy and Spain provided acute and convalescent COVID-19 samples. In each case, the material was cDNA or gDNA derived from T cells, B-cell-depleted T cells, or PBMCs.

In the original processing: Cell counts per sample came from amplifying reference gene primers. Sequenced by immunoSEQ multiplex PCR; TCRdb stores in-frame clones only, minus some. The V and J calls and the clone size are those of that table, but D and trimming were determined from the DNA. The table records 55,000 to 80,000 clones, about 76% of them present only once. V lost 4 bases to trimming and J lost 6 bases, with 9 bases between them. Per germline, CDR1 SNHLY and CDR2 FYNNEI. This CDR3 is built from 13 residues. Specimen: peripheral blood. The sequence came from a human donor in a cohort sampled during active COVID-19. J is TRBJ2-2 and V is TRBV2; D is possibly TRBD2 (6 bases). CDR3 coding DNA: TGTGCCAGCAGTGTCTGGGACTCCGGGGAGCTGTTTTTT. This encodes CASSVWDSGELFF.